Described below is a single T cell receptor (beta chain) sequence and its context. The sample originates from a study of control samples from healthy donors and cancer patients. V was cut by 2 bases and J by 1 base, with 13 bases left in between. Per the germline V gene, CDR1 is SGHVS and CDR2 is FNYEAQ. The CDR3 runs to 16 residues. Clones were read by immunoSEQ multiplex PCR, and TCRdb kept only the in-frame ones, dropping some. The table shows 70,000 to 90,000 clones, with 94% occurring only once. Material for sequencing was blood. This chain links TRBV7-6 with TRBJ2-3, with D perhaps TRBD2 (6 bases). The receptor was isolated from a woman between 18 and 29 years old in good health. The CDR3 region has the DNA TGTGCCAGCAGCTTACAGCTAGCGACGGGCACAGATACGCAGTATTTT. This gives the protein CASSLQLATGTDTQYF.